This paragraph covers one T cell receptor beta chain sequence. Its antigen is as yet unknown. This CDR3 is missing its conserved last phenylalanine or tryptophan, likely due to a read error. No DNA is shown, since the ends of the CDR3 on it are uncertain; the CDR3 is the one TCRdb lists. This specimen comes from a study of T-cell memory formation after mild COVID-19. Germline CDR1 and CDR2: LGHDT and YNNKEL (reference sequence). The CDR3 length is 12 residues, termini included. Overall study results and limits: Clones contracting over day 15 to 85 were CD4/CD8 balanced, with later expanders leaning CD4+.

5'RACE, which relied on constant-segment primers, yielded TCR alpha and TCR beta cDNA libraries carrying sample barcodes and UMIs. TCRdb reprocessed the 5' RACE reads with MiXCR, giving one entry per CDR3 protein. The table records some 450,000 distinct CDR3 sequences, over 15% of them present only once. The material sequenced was PBMCs or a T cell subset sorted from them (not recorded which). The genes are TRBV3-1 and TRBJ2-1; TRBD1, the D gene given by the table, was not confirmed from the DNA. The receptor comes from an adult woman who had mild COVID-19 (a few samples of this study predate the infection). Cell type and time point are not known. CDR3 residues: CASSRPGTPAIL.